This is a list of T cell receptor beta chains from one sample in a study of T cell clones after liver transplantation. Data came from immunoSEQ multiplex PCR; TCRdb stores just in-frame clones and leaves some out. Of about 71,000 clones in the sample, 80% are singletons; the top ten hold approximately 0.81%. Specimen: CD4+ T cells from blood, collected 12 months after liver transplant. Source of these receptors: a human patient who received a liver transplant. Some of these T cells may belong to the graft donor. CDR3s include the opening cysteine and the closing phenylalanine or tryptophan. D genes are given only for firm matches. The size of a clone is reported for some rows only, either as once, few or many, or as a class for expanded clones.

>TRBV7-2|-|TRBJ1-1|-
CASSRGHQNTEAFF
TGTGCCAGCAGCCGCGGACACCAGAACACTGAAGCTTTCTTT
>TRBV5-1|-|TRBJ2-7|-
CASSLATGREQYF
TGCGCCAGCAGCTTGGCTACAGGGCGCGAGCAGTACTTC
>TRBV11-3|-|TRBJ2-5|-
CASSVEAGGTQYF
TGTGCCAGCAGCGTAGAGGCGGGCGGGACCCAGTACTTC
>TRBV7-3|TRBD2|TRBJ2-2|-
CASSLFGLAGGSGTGELFF
TGTGCCAGCAGCCTATTTGGACTAGCGGGAGGGTCGGGCACCGGGGAGCTGTTTTTT
>TRBV5-4|-|TRBJ2-3|-
CASSLGAGSTDTQYF
TGTGCCAGCAGCTTGGGCGCGGGAAGCACAGATACGCAGTATTTT
>TRBV2|TRBD1|TRBJ1-5|-
CASSGGTGDQPQHF
TGTGCCAGCAGTGGCGGGACAGGGGATCAGCCCCAGCATTTT
>TRBV30|-|TRBJ1-1|-
CAWSQQVPATEAFF
TGTGCCTGGAGTCAGCAGGTCCCCGCCACTGAAGCTTTCTTT
>TRBV10-1|-|TRBJ2-5|once
CASKNRETQETQYF
TGCGCCAGCAAGAACAGGGAGACCCAAGAGACCCAGTACTTC
>TRBV10-3|-|TRBJ2-5|-
CAISESQTQYF
TGTGCCATCAGTGAGTCGCAGACCCAGTACTTC
>TRBV14|-|TRBJ2-3|few
CASSLWRSTDTQYF
TGTGCCAGCAGCCTCTGGCGGAGCACAGATACGCAGTATTTT
>TRBV19|-|TRBJ1-2|medium-sized
CASSQGMKGYTF
TGTGCCAGTAGTCAAGGGATGAAGGGCTACACCTTC
>TRBV5-4|-|TRBJ2-3|-
CASSRGGETDTQYF
TGTGCCAGCAGCCGCGGAGGGGAGACAGATACGCAGTATTTT
>TRBV7-9|TRBD2|TRBJ2-1|-
CASSPLAGGSYNEQFF
TGTGCCAGCAGCCCTCTAGCGGGAGGATCCTACAATGAGCAGTTCTTC
>TRBV6-5|-|TRBJ1-5|-
CASSYSTPSYNQPQHF
TGTGCCAGCAGTTACTCGACCCCAAGTTACAATCAGCCCCAGCATTTT
>TRBV7-9|-|TRBJ1-1|-
CASSLRQGNTEAFF
TGTGCCAGCAGCTTAAGGCAGGGGAACACTGAAGCTTTCTTT
>TRBV7-2|-|TRBJ2-1|-
CASSADRINEQFF
TGTGCCAGCAGTGCCGACAGGATCAATGAGCAGTTCTTC